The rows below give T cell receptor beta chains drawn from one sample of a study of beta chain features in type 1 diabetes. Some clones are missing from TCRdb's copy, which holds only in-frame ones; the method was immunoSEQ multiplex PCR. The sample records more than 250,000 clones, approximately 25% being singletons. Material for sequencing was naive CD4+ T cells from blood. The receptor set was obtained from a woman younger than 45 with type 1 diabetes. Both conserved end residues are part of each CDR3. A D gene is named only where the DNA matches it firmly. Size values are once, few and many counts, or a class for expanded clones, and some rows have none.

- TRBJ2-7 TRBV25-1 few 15 CASSEGSGPVNEQYF TGTGCCAGCAGTGAGGGCAGTGGGCCAGTCAACGAGCAGTACTTC
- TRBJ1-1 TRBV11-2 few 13 CASRLASGVEAFF TGTGCCAGCCGCTTAGCATCGGGGGTTGAAGCTTTCTTT
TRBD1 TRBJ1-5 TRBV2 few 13 CASILDRAQPQHF TGTGCCAGCATCTTGGACAGGGCTCAGCCCCAGCATTTT
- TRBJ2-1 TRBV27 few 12 CASSSEYNEQFF TGTGCCAGCAGTTCAGAATACAATGAGCAGTTCTTC
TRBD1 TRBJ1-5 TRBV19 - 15 CASMMKGAFNQPQHF TGTGCCAGTATGATGAAGGGGGCCTTCAATCAGCCCCAGCATTTT
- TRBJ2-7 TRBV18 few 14 CASSLLESSYEQYF TGTGCCAGCTCCTTGCTGGAGAGCTCCTACGAGCAGTACTTC
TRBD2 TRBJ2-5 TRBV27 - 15 CASSLREGPKLTQYF TGTGCCAGCAGTTTGAGGGAGGGCCCGAAACTGACCCAGTACTTC
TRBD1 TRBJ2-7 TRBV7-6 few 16 CASSLGGQGRSYEQYF TGTGCCAGCAGCTTAGGGGGACAGGGGCGATCCTACGAGCAGTACTTC
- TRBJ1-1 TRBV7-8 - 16 CASSHRQASMNTEAFF TGTGCCAGCAGCCACCGACAGGCTAGCATGAACACTGAAGCTTTCTTT
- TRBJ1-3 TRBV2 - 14 CASSGQYSGNTIYF TGTGCCAGCAGTGGACAGTACTCTGGAAACACCATATATTTT
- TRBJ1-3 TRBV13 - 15 CASSLGRNSGNTIYF TGTGCCAGCAGCTTAGGCCGTAACTCTGGAAACACCATATATTTT
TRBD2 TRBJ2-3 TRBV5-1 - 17 CASSNQPGLASTDTQYF TGCGCCAGCAGCAACCAGCCGGGACTAGCTAGCACAGATACGCAGTATTTT
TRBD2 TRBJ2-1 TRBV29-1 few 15 CSAPGIAGGLGEQFF TGCAGCGCCCCCGGCATAGCGGGAGGGCTTGGTGAGCAGTTCTTC
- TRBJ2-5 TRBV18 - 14 CASSPSGSQETQYF TGTGCCAGCTCACCTAGCGGTTCCCAAGAGACCCAGTACTTC
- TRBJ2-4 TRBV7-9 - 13 CASSISPSDIQYF TGTGCCAGCAGCATTAGCCCCAGTGACATTCAGTACTTC
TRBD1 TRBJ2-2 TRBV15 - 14 CATSRDRAPGELFF TGTGCCACCAGCAGGGACAGGGCTCCCGGGGAGCTGTTTTTT
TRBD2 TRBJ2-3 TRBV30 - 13 CAWTPGLAGYKYF TGTGCCTGGACCCCGGGACTAGCGGGATATAAGTATTTT
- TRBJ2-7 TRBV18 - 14 CASSPLAPSREQYF TGTGCCAGCTCACCACTTGCCCCTAGTCGGGAGCAGTACTTC
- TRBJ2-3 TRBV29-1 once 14 CSVAPGRGTDTQYF TGCAGCGTTGCCCCGGGTAGAGGCACAGATACGCAGTATTTT
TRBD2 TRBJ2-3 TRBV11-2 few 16 CASSPGLADYTDTQYF TGTGCCAGCAGCCCCGGGCTAGCGGACTACACAGATACGCAGTATTTT
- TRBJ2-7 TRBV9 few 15 CASSVAGVPTYEQYF TGTGCCAGCAGCGTAGCGGGAGTCCCGACCTACGAGCAGTACTTC
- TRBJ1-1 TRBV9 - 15 CASSRVPLGNTEAFF TGTGCCAGCAGCCGTGTCCCTCTCGGGAACACTGAAGCTTTCTTT
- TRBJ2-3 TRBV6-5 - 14 CASSYTSTDNTQYF TGTGCCAGCAGTTACACTTCTACCGACAATACGCAGTATTTT
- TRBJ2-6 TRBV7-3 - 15 CASSRRGSGANVLTF TGTGCCAGCAGTCGAAGGGGCTCTGGGGCCAACGTCCTGACTTTC
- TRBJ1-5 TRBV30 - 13 CAWSSQAGQPQHF TGTGCCTGGAGTAGCCAGGCGGGTCAGCCCCAGCATTTT
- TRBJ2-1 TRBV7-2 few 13 CASSLDYHNEQFF TGTGCCAGCAGCTTGGACTACCACAATGAGCAGTTCTTC
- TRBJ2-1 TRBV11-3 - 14 CASSLSWRYNEQFF TGTGCCAGCAGCTTATCATGGCGGTACAATGAGCAGTTCTTC
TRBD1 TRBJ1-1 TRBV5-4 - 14 CASGTALMNTEAFF TGTGCCAGCGGGACAGCCCTGATGAACACTGAAGCTTTCTTT
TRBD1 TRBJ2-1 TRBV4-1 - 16 CASSYSPGQSYNEQFF TGCGCCAGCAGCTACTCACCGGGACAGTCCTACAATGAGCAGTTCTTC
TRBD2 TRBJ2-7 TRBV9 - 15 CASSIGLADYYEQYF TGTGCCAGCAGCATCGGACTAGCGGACTATTACGAGCAGTACTTC
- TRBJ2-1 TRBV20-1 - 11 CSASPGDEQFF TGCAGTGCTAGTCCAGGGGATGAGCAGTTCTTC
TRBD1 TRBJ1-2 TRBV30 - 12 CAWGQGAGGYTF TGTGCCTGGGGACAGGGGGCTGGTGGCTACACCTTC
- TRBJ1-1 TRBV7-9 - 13 CASSLRQAAEAFF TGTGCCAGCAGCTTGAGACAGGCGGCTGAAGCTTTCTTT
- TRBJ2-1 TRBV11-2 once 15 CASSPDTEGYNEQFF TGTGCCAGCAGCCCTGACACGGAGGGTTACAATGAGCAGTTCTTC
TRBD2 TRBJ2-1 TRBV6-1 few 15 CASSLTSGSHNEQFF TGTGCCAGCAGTTTGACTAGCGGGAGTCACAATGAGCAGTTCTTC
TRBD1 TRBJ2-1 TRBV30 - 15 CAWSRRGSSYNEQFF TGTGCCTGGAGTCGCAGGGGGAGCTCCTACAATGAGCAGTTCTTC
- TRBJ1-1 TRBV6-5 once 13 CASQAAPNTEAFF TGTGCCAGCCAGGCAGCTCCGAACACTGAAGCTTTCTTT
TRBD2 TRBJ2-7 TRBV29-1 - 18 CSVGGTSGMSATVYEQYF TGCAGCGTCGGCGGGACTAGCGGGATGTCGGCTACCGTCTACGAGCAGTACTTC
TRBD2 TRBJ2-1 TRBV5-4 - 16 CASSLGTSGTYNEQFF TGTGCCAGCAGCTTGGGTACTAGCGGTACCTACAATGAGCAGTTCTTC
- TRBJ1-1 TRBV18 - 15 CASSNPGEVNTEAFF TGTGCCAGCTCGAATCCAGGGGAAGTGAACACTGAAGCTTTCTTT
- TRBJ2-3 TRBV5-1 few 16 CASSQTGVMVADTQYF TGCGCCAGCAGCCAAACCGGGGTAATGGTGGCAGATACGCAGTATTTT
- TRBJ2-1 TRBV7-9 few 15 CASSLTQGVWNEQFF TGTGCCAGCAGCTTAACCCAGGGTGTGTGGAATGAGCAGTTCTTC
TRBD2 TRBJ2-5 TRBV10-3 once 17 CAISGETGLASGETQYF TGTGCCATCAGTGGGGAAACGGGACTAGCGTCGGGAGAGACCCAGTACTTC
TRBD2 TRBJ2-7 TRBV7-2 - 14 CASSRASGVHEQYF TGTGCCAGCAGTAGGGCTAGCGGGGTCCACGAGCAGTACTTC
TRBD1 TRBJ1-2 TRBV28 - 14 CASRDRGRNYGYTF TGTGCCAGCAGGGACAGGGGGCGCAACTATGGCTACACCTTC
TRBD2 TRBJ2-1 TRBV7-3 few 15 CASSLWLAGGNEQFF TGTGCCAGCAGCCTCTGGCTAGCGGGAGGGAATGAGCAGTTCTTC
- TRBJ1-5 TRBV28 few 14 CASSSPTDNQPQHF TGTGCCAGCAGTTCCCCAACAGATAATCAGCCCCAGCATTTT
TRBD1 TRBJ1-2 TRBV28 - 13 CASIKPGTAGYTF TGTGCCAGCATCAAACCCGGGACAGCTGGCTACACCTTC
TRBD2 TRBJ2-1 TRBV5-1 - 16 CASSLELAGGGNEQFF TGCGCCAGCAGCTTGGAACTAGCGGGAGGGGGTAATGAGCAGTTCTTC
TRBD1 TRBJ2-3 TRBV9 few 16 CASSVEGARMSDTQYF TGTGCCAGCAGCGTAGAGGGGGCGAGGATGTCAGATACGCAGTATTTT
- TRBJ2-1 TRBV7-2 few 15 CASSSTASSYNEQFF TGTGCCAGCAGTTCGACAGCTAGCTCCTACAATGAGCAGTTCTTC
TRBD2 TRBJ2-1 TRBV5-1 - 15 CASSLEGLVINEQFF TGCGCCAGCAGCTTGGAGGGACTAGTTATCAATGAGCAGTTCTTC
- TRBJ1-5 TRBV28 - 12 CASSPLSQPQHF TGTGCCAGCAGTCCTCTTTCTCAGCCCCAGCATTTT
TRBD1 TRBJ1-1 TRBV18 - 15 CASSPLTGANTEAFF TGTGCCAGCTCACCACTCACAGGGGCTAACACTGAAGCTTTCTTT
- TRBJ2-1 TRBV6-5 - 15 CASSSSASSYNEQFF TGTGCCAGCAGCTCTAGCGCCTCCTCCTACAATGAGCAGTTCTTC